This T cell receptor beta chain came from a study of T-cell memory formation after mild COVID-19. MiXCR, run by TCRdb on the 5' RACE reads, gives a single entry per CDR3 protein. The data contain tens of thousands of distinct CDR3 sequences, over 15% of them seen just once; the ten biggest clones take up 25% to 35%. General observations from the study: Clones shrinking from day 15 to 85 showed even CD4/CD8 mixes; later expanders tilted CD4+.

Germline V CDR1 and CDR2: SGHRS, YFSETQ. This CDR3 has 18 amino acids. V was clipped by 4 bases and J by 6 bases; unmatched bases: 12. In the case of this clonotype: The target antigen is unknown.

The source of this sequence is an adult woman who had mild COVID-19 (a few samples of this study predate the infection). Cell type and time point are not known. Sequencing was carried out using PBMCs or a T cell subset sorted from them (not recorded which). The chain employs TRBV5-1 and TRBJ2-3, with TRBD2 matching over 15 bases. The CDR3: CASSGYGTSGGQADTQYF. CDR3 nucleotides: TGCGCCAGCAGCGGCTATGGGACTAGCGGGGGGCAGGCGGATACGCAGTATTTT.